This entry features one T cell receptor (beta chain) sequence. The study amplified TCR beta CDR3 regions using RNA transcripts. HTBI primers were employed in first-round RT-PCR, then a second-round multiplex PCR followed. A single record per CDR3 protein comes from TCRdb applying MiXCR to the multiplex PCR reads. The sample records about 550,000 distinct CDR3 sequences, under 45% being singletons. This specimen comes from a study of Graves' ophthalmopathy and Graves' hyperthyroidism. Among the exclusions were patients with other autoimmune diseases, uncontrolled infections, pregnancy or lactation. Thyroid ultrasound, orbital computed tomography, TRAb, serum thyroxine and clinical symptoms formed the basis of diagnosis. Source material: peripheral blood or thyroid tissue (not recorded which). This TCR was recovered from an adult man with Graves' hyperthyroidism.

The CDR3 nucleotides are TGTGCCAGCAGTTACTCCGGGACTAGCGGGTACACCTTC. Encoded protein: CASSYSGTSGYTF. The gene calls are TRBV6-5 and TRBJ1-2, with TRBD1 as a possible D gene (5 bases). The CDR3 contains 13 residues. Germline V gene sequence: CDR1 MNHEY, CDR2 SVGAGI. The V gene lost 0 bases and the J gene lost 11 bases, with 13 bases spanning the gap.